The 18 T cell receptor beta chains listed next were all sequenced from one sample in a study of molecular identifiers for immune sequencing clone quantification. TCRdb re-called the PCR reads with MiXCR, one entry per CDR3 protein. The sample shows approximately 320,000 distinct CDR3 sequences, roughly 24% of them seen only once. Sequenced material: naive CD8+ T cells from blood, with Jurkat cell RNA spiked in. Sample subset: FACS-sorted CD8+CD4-CCR7+CD45RA+ naive T cells. These receptor sequences come from a human donor in good health. Some libraries in this study had Jurkat cell RNA spiked in.

V gene TRBV7-2 combines with J gene TRBJ2-1; D ambiguous. The CDR3 runs to 13 residues. Germline-derived CDR1 and CDR2 are SGHTA and FQGNSA. The germline V and J ends were trimmed by 4 bases and 7 bases, with 11 bases remaining between them. The CDR3 loop reads CASSSHPGNEQFF. DNA of the CDR3: TGTGCCAGCAGCTCCCACCCTGGGAATGAGCAGTTCTTC.

This clonotype was seen a few times. This chain links TRBV27 with TRBJ2-3; 8 positions match TRBD1. Trimming at V came to 2 bases and at J to 3 bases, leaving 10 bases not matched to a gene. The CDR3 has 17 amino acids. The germline CDR1 and CDR2 sequences are MNHEY and SMNVEV (reference sequence). The CDR3 loop reads CASSLIPGQGATDTQYF. CDR3 nucleotides: TGTGCCAGCAGTTTAATCCCCGGGCAGGGGGCTACAGATACGCAGTATTTT.

The rearrangement uses TRBV19 and TRBJ2-7; TRBD1 aligns across 10 bases. Germline CDR1 reads LNHDA; CDR2 reads SQIVND (reference sequence). V gave up 4 bases and J gave up 3 bases; unmatched junction bases: 12. The length of the CDR3 is 17 residues. In nucleotides, the CDR3 is TGTGCCAGTAGTACATGGACAGGGGGGACCGGTGACTACGAGCAGTACTTC. This codes for CASSTWTGGTGDYEQYF.

Concerning this clonotype: One junction end disagrees with the germline gene, perhaps due to a read error. The chain uses TRBV2 and TRBJ2-2, with 7 bases that match TRBD2. The CDR3 is made up of 15 amino acids. Germline V lookup: CDR1 SNHLY, CDR2 FYNNEI. Here the CDR3 reads CAGSEAGRETGELFF. The CDR3, as DNA: TGTGCCGGCAGTGAAGCGGGAAGGGAAACCGGGGAGCTGTTTTTT.

A few counts support this clonotype. The V call is TRBV11-1, the J call TRBJ1-5, with D unresolved. Germline V gives CDR1 SGHAT, CDR2 FQDESV (reference sequence). This CDR3 spans 13 amino acids. V lost 5 bases to trimming and J lost 4 bases, with 9 bases between them. Here the CDR3 DNA reads TGTGCCAGCAGCATAGGCAGGAATCAGCCCCAGCATTTT. The encoded protein is CASSIGRNQPQHF.

The sample holds many counts of this clonotype. The chain recombines TRBV7-9 with TRBJ2-7, with D possibly TRBD1 on 6 matching bases. V gave up 5 bases and J gave up 4 bases, with 18 bases separating them. Germline-derived CDR1 and CDR2 are SEHNR and FQNEAQ (reference sequence). This CDR3 region has 15 residues. The CDR3 bases are TGTGCCAGCAGCCCAGAGTACAGGGTTGTGTACGAGCAGTACTTC. Translation: CASSPEYRVVYEQYF.

The table lists this clonotype with a few counts. V gene TRBV20-1 combines with J gene TRBJ2-1; 13 nucleotides match TRBD2. Germline lookup yields CDR1 DFQATT and CDR2 SNEGSKA (reference sequence). After removal of 5 bases from V and 2 bases from J, the junction contained 6 bases not matched to a gene. The CDR3 is made up of 16 amino acids. Written as DNA, the CDR3 is TGCAGTGCTGGGGGACTAGCGGGGTTAACCTACAATGAGCAGTTCTTC. It encodes CSAGGLAGLTYNEQFF.

This clonotype is a singleton in its sample. Relative to the germline gene, one junction end is altered; a read error may explain this. Here the CDR3 DNA reads TGCACCAGCAGCTTGGAGGAGAACACTGAAGCCTTCTTT. Protein: CTSSLEENTEAFF. V usage is TRBV5-1 and J usage is TRBJ1-1; D is uncertain. Germline V gene sequence: CDR1 SGHRS, CDR2 YFSETQ. CDR3 length: 13 residues.

Worth noting for this clonotype: A much larger clone sits a single nucleotide away, making a read error possible. J is TRBJ2-7 and V is TRBV7-2, with 7 bases fitting TRBD1. The V and J ends lost 4 bases and 5 bases, in that order; junction bases with no gene match: 11. CDR1 and CDR2 from the germline V gene are SGHTA and FQGNSA. The CDR3 extends over 15 amino acids. DNA of the CDR3: TGTGCCAGCAGCTCGGGACAGAAAAGCCCCGACGAGCAGTACTTC. Its translation is CASSSGQKSPDEQYF.

The J gene is TRBJ2-1, the V gene TRBV24-1; 7 positions match TRBD2. The CDR3 consists of 16 residues. V was pared by 2 bases and J by 3 bases, with 6 bases of the junction left unmatched. Looked up from germline, CDR1 is KGHDR and CDR2 is SFDVKD. The CDR3 region has the DNA TGTGCCACCAGTGATTCGCTAGCGGCCGTCTACAATGAGCAGTTCTTC. It translates to CATSDSLAAVYNEQFF.

This clonotype occurred many times. This chain connects TRBV28 to TRBJ2-3; D not resolved. The CDR3 extends over 16 amino acids. Germline V CDR1 and CDR2: MDHEN, SYDVKM. The V gene lost 2 bases and the J gene lost 2 bases, with 14 bases spanning the gap. The CDR3 region is CASSLPRTKITDTQYF. DNA for the CDR3: TGTGCCAGCAGTTTACCCAGGACCAAAATCACAGATACGCAGTATTTT.

The chain joins TRBV20-1 to TRBJ1-2, with D tentatively TRBD1 (5 bases). The CDR3 covers 16 residues. The V end was cut by 0 bases, the J end by 6 bases, with 20 bases between. Germline lookup yields CDR1 DFQATT and CDR2 SNEGSKA (reference sequence). CDR3 loop: CSARDHAGPLYNGYTF. The CDR3 coding sequence is TGCAGTGCTAGAGATCACGCAGGGCCCCTTTATAATGGCTACACCTTC.

This clonotype has just a few counts. This sequence joins TRBV28 and TRBJ2-5; 11 bases are shared with TRBD1. Germline V gene lookup returns CDR1 MDHEN and CDR2 SYDVKM. CDR3 length equals 13 residues. V lost 10 bases to trimming and J lost 3 bases; unmatched junction nucleotides: 4. The CDR3 reads CAIRDRGKETQYF. In DNA, the CDR3 is TGTGCCATAAGGGACAGGGGGAAAGAGACCCAGTACTTC. The variable domain in full, completed from reference TRBV28 and TRBJ2-5, reads DVKVTQSSRYLVKRTGEKVFLECVQDMDHENMFWYRQDPGLGLRLIYFSYDVKMKEKGDIPEGYSVSREKKERFSLILESASTNQTSMYLCAIRDRGKETQYFGPGTRLLVL.

This clonotype has just one count. Since a much larger clone is just one base distant, this may be a read error. V is TRBV14 and J is TRBJ2-1; weak D call: TRBD2 (7 bases). Germline V gene lookup returns CDR1 SGHDN and CDR2 FVKESK. V lost 4 bases and J lost 7, with 14 bases in between. This CDR3 comprises 14 residues. The CDR3 here is CASSRGGPRNEQFF. The DNA of the CDR3 is TGTGCCAGCAGCCGCGGGGGCCCTCGGAATGAGCAGTTCTTC.

This clonotype was picked up a small number of times. The chain employs TRBV14 and TRBJ2-1; 9 positions match TRBD2. Losses at the gene ends were 3 bases for V and 8 bases for J; bases not matched to a gene: 11. The CDR3 is 16 residues long. Per germline, CDR1 SGHDN and CDR2 FVKESK. CDR3 DNA: TGTGCCAGCAGCCACCCCACTAGCGGGTTCCACCATGAGCAGTTCTTC. Residues: CASSHPTSGFHHEQFF.

The V gene is TRBV10-3, the J gene TRBJ2-1; a possible D gene is TRBD1 (5 bases). Germline V CDR1 and CDR2: ENHRY, SYGVKD. Trimming stripped 10 bases from V and 4 bases from J, with 17 bases between. The CDR3 is 14 residues long. CDR3 amino acids: CATGSTDQYNEQFF. For the CDR3, the DNA is TGTGCCACCGGTTCGACAGACCAGTACAATGAGCAGTTCTTC.

This clonotype was counted once. It may be a read error: a sequence one base away is much more abundant. This CDR3 is CASRPDLVGGNQPQHF. The CDR3 DNA reads TGTGCCAGCCGTCCCGACCTAGTAGGTGGCAATCAGCCCCAGCATTTT. The chain is built from TRBV6-5 and TRBJ1-5; D gene unclear. There are 16 residues in the CDR3. V was cut by 8 bases and J by 2 bases, with 19 bases left in between. CDR1 is MNHEY, CDR2 SVGAGI, per germline.

The V call is TRBV11-2, the J call TRBJ2-3, with D unclear. Per the germline V gene, CDR1 is SGHAT and CDR2 is FQNNGV. The CDR3 totals 16 residues. Trimming cost V 5 bases and J 2 bases, with 17 bases left between them. CDR3 in amino acids: CASSPRWQENTDTQYF. The CDR3, as DNA: TGTGCCAGCAGCCCCCGTTGGCAGGAGAACACAGATACGCAGTATTTT.